Following are 25 T cell receptor beta chains from one sample sequenced in a study of blood T cell repertoires in COVID-19 (dated by TCRdb to 2020 to 2021). Receptor amplification or capture employed the immunoSEQ multiplex PCR assay. TCRdb limited this immuneACCESS table to in-frame rearrangements with V and J called. A share of clones is missing; checked studies link under half to unresolved V genes, and the rest is unexplained. Present in this sample are approximately 280,000 clones, 75% to 95% of which were seen just once. Clones ranked in the top ten supply about 6.8% of the sample. The sequenced material came from peripheral blood. These receptors originate from a woman in her 30s with COVID-19, enrolled during active disease.

The J gene is TRBJ1-2, the V gene TRBV30, with TRBD1 as a possible D gene (5 bases). V lost 2 bases and J 4 bases, leaving 17 bases between the germline ends. The CDR3 has 15 amino acids. The germline V gene encodes CDR1 GTSNPN and CDR2 SVGIG (reference sequence). The CDR3 DNA reads as TGTGCCTGGAGTAACGGGGGTTCGCCCGCCTATGGCTACACCTTC. Amino acid sequence: CAWSNGGSPAYGYTF.

This chain joins TRBV28 and TRBJ1-5; 12 positions match TRBD1. There are 20 residues in the CDR3. CDR1 MDHEN and CDR2 SYDVKM come from the germline V gene. After removal of 3 bases from V and 2 bases from J, the junction contained 14 bases not matched to a gene. CDR3 residues: CASSFSFSGQGARGNQPQHF. As DNA, the CDR3 is TGTGCCAGCAGTTTTTCTTTCTCGGGACAGGGGGCTAGGGGCAATCAGCCCCAGCATTTT.

The V and J genes are TRBV5-1 and TRBJ2-3; D may be TRBD2 (5 bases). This CDR3 comprises 14 residues. V lost 5 bases and J lost 0, with 10 bases in between. Germline loops: CDR1 SGHRS, CDR2 YFSETQ. CDR3: CASRGLASTDTQYF. Here the CDR3 DNA reads TGCGCCAGCAGGGGTCTAGCCAGCACAGATACGCAGTATTTT.

The chain combines TRBV7-6 with TRBJ2-7; 10 bases match TRBD2. This CDR3 is 16 amino acids long. V was pared by 3 bases and J by 0 bases, with 5 bases of the junction left unmatched. Germline-derived CDR1 and CDR2 are SGHVS and FNYEAQ. CDR3 nucleotide sequence: TGTGCCAGCAGCTTCGGACTAGCGGCGAGCTCCTACGAGCAGTACTTC. This translates into CASSFGLAASSYEQYF.

This clone was picked up one time. The V call is TRBV29-1, the J call TRBJ1-2; TRBD1 might be the D (6 bases). This CDR3 has 14 amino acids. Trimming removed 0 bases from V and 4 bases from J, with 12 bases in between. The germline V gene has CDR1 SQVTM and CDR2 ANQGSEA. CDR3 DNA: TGCAGCGTTGAAGAAAGGGACAACGTCTATGGCTACACCTTC. It translates to CSVEERDNVYGYTF.

The V and J genes are TRBV5-6 and TRBJ2-5; D not certain. The V gene's germline CDR1 is SGHDT and CDR2 YYEEEE. The CDR3 covers 13 residues. The V gene lost 4 bases and the J gene lost 4 bases, with 11 bases spanning the gap. The CDR3 DNA sequence: TGTGCCAGCAGCGTGACGAGGAGAGAGACCCAGTACTTC. This encodes CASSVTRRETQYF.

V usage is TRBV14 and J usage is TRBJ2-7; D is perhaps TRBD2 (5 bases). V lost 8 bases and J lost 3, with 14 bases in between. The CDR3 sequence is 13 residues long. The germline V gene has CDR1 SGHDN and CDR2 FVKESK. The CDR3 loop reads CASAAVRGYEQYF. The CDR3 DNA follows: TGTGCCAGCGCAGCGGTACGGGGCTACGAGCAGTACTTC.

A single count supports this clone. The rearrangement uses TRBV7-6 and TRBJ1-2; TRBD1 agrees at 8 bases. CDR3 length equals 16 residues. V shed 5 bases, J shed 4 bases, and the junction held 12 bases outside the gene matches. Germline CDR1 is SGHVS and CDR2 is FNYEAQ. In DNA form, the CDR3 reads TGTGCCAGCAGCCCCCTCCCCCCAGGGGGCCTCTATGGCTACACCTTC. Protein product: CASSPLPPGGLYGYTF.

This clone was found many times. The chain couples TRBV3-1 (or the pseudogene TRBV3-2) to TRBJ2-7; weak D call: TRBD2 (6 bases). Between the trimmed V and J ends, which lost 1 base and 4 bases, there was a span of 14 bases. Germline V lookup: CDR1 LGHDT, CDR2 YNNKEL (reference sequence). The length of the CDR3 is 15 residues. CDR3 region: CASSQAPGARYEQYF. For the CDR3, the DNA is TGTGCCAGCAGCCAAGCCCCGGGAGCCAGATACGAGCAGTACTTC.

The rearrangement joins TRBV10-2 to TRBJ1-1; D gene unclear. Trimming shortened V by 3 bases and J by 1 base, and 12 bases separated the two germline ends. This CDR3 has 15 residues. Germline CDR1 and CDR2: WSHSY and SAAADI. The CDR3 DNA sequence: TGCGCCAGCAGTGATATGGCGGCAGCGAACACTGAAGCTTTCTTT. It translates to CASSDMAAANTEAFF.

The chain couples TRBV27 to TRBJ1-6, with 7 bases fitting TRBD1. Trimming cost V 6 bases and J 8 bases; bases outside gene matches: 7. CDR3 length equals 14 residues. Germline V gene lookup returns CDR1 MNHEY and CDR2 SMNVEV (reference sequence). CDR3 loop: CASRPGTAYSPLHF. As DNA, the CDR3 is TGTGCCAGCAGACCCGGGACAGCCTATTCACCCCTCCACTTT.

V gene TRBV21-1 combines with J gene TRBJ1-5. TRBV21-1 constitutes a pseudogene. The CDR3 is 17 residues long. This CDR3 is CASTLINSPSSNQPQHF. The CDR3 DNA sequence: TGTGCCAGCACGCTTATTAATAGCCCCTCCAGCAATCAGCCCCAGCATTTT.

The V gene is TRBV7-8, the J gene TRBJ1-2; a possible D gene is TRBD1 (6 bases). Germline V gene data show CDR1 as SGHVS and CDR2 as FQNEAQ. Trimming took off 0 bases at V and 8 bases at J, with 16 bases between the two ends. CDR3 length: 15 amino acids. CDR3 protein: CASSLAFRGSGGYTF. CDR3 sequence (DNA): TGTGCCAGCAGCTTAGCCTTCAGGGGATCGGGCGGCTACACCTTC.

Only one count was recorded for this clone. This CDR3 is CASGPNRTLNYGYTF. Here the CDR3 DNA reads TGTGCCAGCGGGCCTAACCGGACACTTAACTATGGCTACACCTTC. The V gene is TRBV9, the J gene TRBJ1-2; possible D gene TRBD1, 5 bases. Looked up from germline, CDR1 is SGDLS and CDR2 is YYNGEE. Trimming cost V 7 bases and J 1 base, with 17 bases left between them. This CDR3 is built from 15 residues.

The rearrangement joins TRBV5-1 to TRBJ2-5, with 10 bases aligning to TRBD2. V gave up 7 bases and J gave up 4 bases; unmatched junction bases: 13. CDR1 is SGHRS, CDR2 YFSETQ, per germline. The CDR3 sequence is 16 residues long. CDR3 in amino acids: CASAAPAGGPGETQYF. CDR3 DNA: TGCGCCAGCGCGGCTCCAGCGGGAGGGCCGGGAGAGACCCAGTACTTC.

This CDR3 is CAWSPGTGGLGEKLFF. CDR3 nucleotides: TGTGCCTGGAGTCCCGGGACAGGGGGTTTGGGGGAAAAACTGTTTTTT. The J gene is TRBJ1-4, the V gene TRBV30; the match to TRBD1 covers 11 bases. Germline CDR1 GTSNPN, CDR2 SVGIG (reference sequence). The V segment lost 2 bases and the J segment 8 bases; nucleotides outside the gene matches: 10. The length of the CDR3 is 16 residues.

The rearrangement joins TRBV27 to TRBJ2-7, with D possibly matching TRBD1 (5 bases). This CDR3 has 13 amino acids. Germline V gives CDR1 MNHEY, CDR2 SMNVEV (reference sequence). V shed 10 bases and J shed 4 bases, with 17 bases lying between them. CDR3 amino acids: CATLGPGFYEQYF. CDR3 DNA: TGTGCCACCTTGGGGCCAGGCTTTTACGAGCAGTACTTC.

This clone turned up a few times. Other DNA sequences in this specimen translate into the identical CDR3. The chain is built from TRBV11-2 and TRBJ1-1, with D hard to call. V was shortened by 1 base and J by 3 bases, with 6 bases between the two germline ends. Looked up from germline, CDR1 is SGHAT and CDR2 is FQNNGV. The CDR3 extends over 13 amino acids. The CDR3 loop reads CASSLAGYTEAFF. The CDR3 coding sequence is TGTGCCAGCAGCTTAGCGGGATACACTGAAGCTTTCTTT.

The chain links TRBV5-1 to TRBJ1-3, with D perhaps matching TRBD1 (5 bases). V was trimmed by 1 base and J by 1 base, leaving 6 bases between them. Germline V gene lookup returns CDR1 SGHRS and CDR2 YFSETQ. The CDR3 runs 14 residues. CDR3 DNA: TGCGCCAGCAGCTTGCCAGGGTCTGGAAACACCATATATTTT. Amino acids: CASSLPGSGNTIYF.

The chain employs TRBV6-7 and TRBJ2-5, with 16 bases fitting TRBD2. TRBV6-7 is filed as an ORF, its function uncertain. V was clipped by 11 bases and J by 5 bases; unmatched bases: 8. The CDR3 loop spans 15 amino acids. The CDR3 region is CAGGLAGGPGETQYF. The CDR3 DNA sequence: TGTGCCGGGGGACTAGCGGGAGGGCCTGGTGAGACCCAGTACTTC.

This sequence joins TRBV5-4 and TRBJ1-1; no clear D. Germline V gene data show CDR1 as SGHNT and CDR2 as YYREEE (reference sequence). V lost 1 base, J lost 2 bases, and 12 bases lay in between. The CDR3 consists of 15 residues. CDR3 nucleotide sequence: TGTGCCAGCAGCTTGCCGGCCGGGGTTAACACTGAAGCTTTCTTT. It encodes CASSLPAGVNTEAFF. The variable domain in full, with the rest retrieved from reference TRBV5-4 and TRBJ1-1, is ETGVTQSPTHLIKTRGQQVTLRCSSQSGHNTVSWYQQALGQGPQFIFQYYREEENGRGNFPPRFSGLQFPNYSSELNVNALELDDSALYLCASSLPAGVNTEAFFGQGTRLTVV.

The rearrangement joins TRBV24-1 to TRBJ1-1, with no clear D. CDR1 and CDR2 (germline): KGHDR, SFDVKD. The CDR3 totals 13 residues. V was clipped by 6 bases and J by 1 base, with 8 bases between them. CDR3 sequence reads: CATSREGNTEAFF. The CDR3 DNA sequence: TGTGCCACCAGTCGAGAGGGGAACACTGAAGCTTTCTTT.

The CDR3 DNA reads TGTGCCTGGAGTGTAAGCCTCGGCTACACCTTC. This sequence encodes CAWSVSLGYTF. This rearrangement joins TRBV30 to TRBJ1-2, with D uncertain. Per the germline V gene, CDR1 is GTSNPN and CDR2 is SVGIG (reference sequence). V was trimmed by 0 bases and J by 8 bases, leaving 7 bases between them. The CDR3 length is 11 residues.

The genes are TRBV11-2 and TRBJ2-3; TRBD2 might be the D (5 bases). V was shortened by 5 bases and J by 1 base, with 10 bases between the two germline ends. The CDR3 length is 14 residues. Germline CDR1 is SGHAT and CDR2 is FQNNGV. Here the CDR3 reads CASSPSEGTDTQYF. CDR3 sequence (DNA): TGTGCCAGCAGCCCCTCGGAGGGCACAGATACGCAGTATTTT.

The chain joins TRBV7-9 to TRBJ2-1; 8 bases map to TRBD2. The V and J ends lost 5 bases and 5 bases, in that order; junction bases with no gene match: 11. Germline CDR1 is SEHNR and CDR2 is FQNEAQ (reference sequence). This CDR3 is 16 amino acids long. This CDR3 is CASSPRLDGGDNEQFF. CDR3 coding DNA: TGTGCCAGCAGCCCCCGACTTGACGGGGGGGACAATGAGCAGTTCTTC.